This TCR beta chain was profiled in a study of cytomegalovirus exposure and HLA in healthy donors. Findings and limits, study-wide: At a 0.05 false discovery rate, a later analysis found around 15,000 TCR beta sequences to be associated with HLA alleles. It was only CMV serostatus that was available as immune exposure information.

The CDR3 extends over 16 amino acids. With V trimmed by 3 bases and J by 5 bases, 8 bases remained unmatched. Germline-derived CDR1 and CDR2 are GTSNPN and SVGIG (reference sequence). Healthy donors of bone marrow made up the group. With respect to this clone: Its specificity is not known.

PCR primers comprised 60 Vbeta and 13 Jbeta primers. The assay was immunoSEQ multiplex PCR, and TCRdb's table has in-frame clones only and misses some. Seen here are more than 80,000 clones, 86% observed once, and the top ten hold 8% to 10%. The sequenced sample was PBMCs. The sequence derives from a man aged 30 to 45 in good health and CMV-seropositive. The J gene is TRBJ2-3, the V gene TRBV30, with 13 bases identical to TRBD2. The CDR3 bases are TGTGCCTGGAGAAGGGAAGGGACTAGCGGGATAGATACGCAGTATTTT. It codes for CAWRREGTSGIDTQYF.